These T cell receptor beta chains were read from a single sample in a study of blood T cell repertoires in COVID-19. Here immunoSEQ multiplex PCR was the method, and the copy in TCRdb shows in-frame clones only, minus some. The sample shows 250,000 to 350,000 clones, 70% to 90% of them seen only once. What was sequenced was peripheral blood. Every receptor here comes from a woman younger than 45 with active or convalescent COVID-19. The CDR3 runs from the conserved cysteine through the conserved F or W. The order of the fields is clone size, D gene, J gene, V gene, CDR3 protein, CDR3 DNA. The D gene is left open where the match is weak. Rows give clone size only sometimes, using once, few, many, or a class for an expanded clone.

clone size: NA; D gene: NA; J gene: TRBJ1-5; V gene: TRBV3-1/TRBV3-2; CDR3 protein: CASSQGTNSNQPQHF; CDR3 DNA: TGTGCCAGCAGCCAAGGGACAAATAGCAATCAGCCCCAGCATTTT
clone size: NA; D gene: NA; J gene: TRBJ2-2; V gene: TRBV25-1; CDR3 protein: CASSDHSKDTGELFF; CDR3 DNA: TGTGCCAGCAGTGATCACAGCAAGGACACCGGGGAGCTGTTTTTT
clone size: NA; D gene: NA; J gene: TRBJ1-2; V gene: TRBV9; CDR3 protein: CASGGQAYGYTF; CDR3 DNA: TGTGCCAGCGGAGGGCAGGCCTATGGCTACACCTTC
clone size: NA; D gene: NA; J gene: TRBJ2-2; V gene: TRBV7-2; CDR3 protein: CASSFLTAGAINTGELFF; CDR3 DNA: TGTGCCAGCAGCTTCCTTACGGCAGGGGCCATTAACACCGGGGAGCTGTTTTTT
clone size: once; D gene: NA; J gene: TRBJ1-2; V gene: TRBV2; CDR3 protein: CASTDGGTLYGYTF; CDR3 DNA: TGTGCCAGCACCGACGGAGGAACCCTCTATGGCTACACCTTC
clone size: NA; D gene: NA; J gene: TRBJ1-5; V gene: TRBV27; CDR3 protein: CASRWTGASNQPQHF; CDR3 DNA: TGTGCCAGCAGATGGACTGGAGCGAGCAATCAGCCCCAGCATTTT
clone size: NA; D gene: TRBD2; J gene: TRBJ2-1; V gene: TRBV7-3; CDR3 protein: CASSLSGGTPGNEQFF; CDR3 DNA: TGTGCCAGCAGCCTTAGCGGGGGGACCCCCGGGAATGAGCAGTTCTTC
clone size: NA; D gene: TRBD1; J gene: TRBJ1-6; V gene: TRBV18; CDR3 protein: CASSPTGWDSPLHF; CDR3 DNA: TGTGCCAGCTCACCGACAGGGTGGGACTCACCCCTCCACTTT
clone size: NA; D gene: TRBD2; J gene: TRBJ2-1; V gene: TRBV6-2/TRBV6-3; CDR3 protein: CASSYLGGGDNEQFF; CDR3 DNA: TGTGCCAGCAGTTACTTGGGCGGGGGAGACAATGAGCAGTTCTTC
clone size: NA; D gene: TRBD1; J gene: TRBJ1-2; V gene: TRBV6-2/TRBV6-3; CDR3 protein: CASGLPGQGFYGYTF; CDR3 DNA: TGTGCCAGCGGCCTTCCGGGACAGGGTTTCTATGGCTACACCTTC
clone size: NA; D gene: TRBD1; J gene: TRBJ1-1; V gene: TRBV7-9; CDR3 protein: CASSLDRTGQVAFF; CDR3 DNA: TGTGCCAGCAGCTTAGATAGGACAGGGCAGGTAGCTTTCTTT
clone size: NA; D gene: TRBD2; J gene: TRBJ2-7; V gene: TRBV2; CDR3 protein: CASSASGEREYF; CDR3 DNA: TGTGCCAGCAGCGCTAGCGGGGAACGGGAGTACTTC
clone size: NA; D gene: TRBD1; J gene: TRBJ1-1; V gene: TRBV19; CDR3 protein: CASSNGQGRSTEAFF; CDR3 DNA: TGTGCCAGTAGTAACGGACAGGGGAGAAGCACTGAAGCTTTCTTT
clone size: NA; D gene: NA; J gene: TRBJ2-1; V gene: TRBV3-1/TRBV3-2; CDR3 protein: CASSQEGRGLNNEQFF; CDR3 DNA: TGTGCCAGCAGCCAAGAAGGGCGGGGGCTTAACAATGAGCAGTTCTTC
clone size: NA; D gene: NA; J gene: TRBJ1-4; V gene: TRBV18; CDR3 protein: CASSPNRQYEEKLFF; CDR3 DNA: TGTGCCAGCTCACCAAACCGACAGTATGAGGAAAAACTGTTTTTT
clone size: NA; D gene: NA; J gene: TRBJ1-1; V gene: TRBV23-1; CDR3 protein: CASSQSRGGETEAFF; CDR3 DNA: TGCGCCAGCAGTCAATCTAGGGGGGGCGAGACTGAAGCTTTCTTT
clone size: NA; D gene: NA; J gene: TRBJ1-1; V gene: TRBV30; CDR3 protein: CAWSVSVNTEAFF; CDR3 DNA: TGTGCCTGGAGTGTATCGGTTAACACTGAAGCTTTCTTT
clone size: NA; D gene: TRBD2; J gene: TRBJ2-3; V gene: TRBV6-2/TRBV6-3; CDR3 protein: CASSYSSLAGGWEITDTQYF; CDR3 DNA: TGTGCCAGCAGTTACTCGTCCCTAGCGGGGGGATGGGAAATCACAGATACGCAGTATTTT
clone size: NA; D gene: TRBD1; J gene: TRBJ2-7; V gene: TRBV7-2; CDR3 protein: CASSGPGQGNYYEQYF; CDR3 DNA: TGTGCCAGCAGCGGCCCGGGACAGGGCAATTACTACGAGCAGTACTTC
clone size: NA; D gene: NA; J gene: TRBJ1-5; V gene: TRBV5-1; CDR3 protein: CASSSLAGNQPQHF; CDR3 DNA: TGCGCCAGCAGCTCTCTGGCTGGCAATCAGCCCCAGCATTTT
clone size: NA; D gene: TRBD1; J gene: TRBJ2-1; V gene: TRBV2; CDR3 protein: CASQQGEPRNEQFF; CDR3 DNA: TGTGCCAGCCAACAGGGGGAGCCGAGGAATGAGCAGTTCTTC
clone size: NA; D gene: TRBD1; J gene: TRBJ1-1; V gene: TRBV9; CDR3 protein: CASSTSGQTAAEAFF; CDR3 DNA: TGTGCCAGCAGCACCTCGGGACAGACGGCCGCTGAAGCTTTCTTT
clone size: NA; D gene: TRBD2; J gene: TRBJ2-5; V gene: TRBV7-9; CDR3 protein: CASSASRLAEETQYF; CDR3 DNA: TGTGCCAGCAGCGCCTCCAGACTAGCGGAAGAGACCCAGTACTTC
clone size: NA; D gene: TRBD1; J gene: TRBJ1-1; V gene: TRBV7-2; CDR3 protein: CASSPDRMNTEAFF; CDR3 DNA: TGTGCCAGCAGCCCGGACAGGATGAACACTGAAGCTTTCTTT
clone size: NA; D gene: NA; J gene: TRBJ1-1; V gene: TRBV19; CDR3 protein: CASSIQIATGGVTEAFF; CDR3 DNA: TGTGCCAGTAGTATCCAAATCGCCACCGGGGGTGTTACTGAAGCTTTCTTT
clone size: few; D gene: NA; J gene: TRBJ1-3; V gene: TRBV14; CDR3 protein: CASSQTPWDTSSGNTIYF; CDR3 DNA: TGTGCCAGCAGCCAAACCCCCTGGGACACTAGCTCTGGAAACACCATATATTTT
clone size: NA; D gene: TRBD1; J gene: TRBJ1-3; V gene: TRBV7-8; CDR3 protein: CASSSRQGLGNTIYF; CDR3 DNA: TGTGCCAGCAGCTCCCGACAGGGGTTGGGAAACACCATATATTTT
clone size: NA; D gene: TRBD1; J gene: TRBJ1-1; V gene: TRBV5-1; CDR3 protein: CASSPQGTGFEAFF; CDR3 DNA: TGCGCCAGCAGCCCGCAGGGGACAGGATTTGAAGCTTTCTTT
clone size: NA; D gene: NA; J gene: TRBJ1-4; V gene: TRBV4-3; CDR3 protein: CASSQGENEKLFF; CDR3 DNA: TGCGCCAGCAGCCAAGGGGAGAATGAAAAACTGTTTTTT
clone size: once; D gene: NA; J gene: TRBJ1-5; V gene: TRBV19; CDR3 protein: CASTLVAQVGQPQHF; CDR3 DNA: TGTGCCAGTACCCTAGTCGCACAGGTCGGTCAGCCCCAGCATTTT
clone size: NA; D gene: TRBD1; J gene: TRBJ1-6; V gene: TRBV9; CDR3 protein: CASSLQSGTGGSPLHF; CDR3 DNA: TGTGCCAGCAGCCTTCAGTCCGGGACAGGGGGCTCACCCCTCCACTTT
clone size: NA; D gene: TRBD1; J gene: TRBJ2-1; V gene: TRBV5-5; CDR3 protein: CASSPVRGLGSYNEQFF; CDR3 DNA: TGTGCCAGCAGCCCGGTCAGGGGGCTGGGCTCCTACAATGAGCAGTTCTTC
clone size: NA; D gene: TRBD1; J gene: TRBJ2-7; V gene: TRBV29-1; CDR3 protein: CSVAGPIQGDRDEQYF; CDR3 DNA: TGCAGCGTTGCCGGTCCGATACAGGGGGATCGCGACGAGCAGTACTTC
clone size: NA; D gene: NA; J gene: TRBJ1-2; V gene: TRBV9; CDR3 protein: CASSGGASGYTF; CDR3 DNA: TGTGCCAGCAGTGGCGGCGCGAGTGGCTACACCTTC
clone size: NA; D gene: NA; J gene: TRBJ1-6; V gene: TRBV19; CDR3 protein: CASSITGRDSPLHF; CDR3 DNA: TGTGCCAGTAGCATAACAGGGCGGGATTCACCCCTCCACTTT
clone size: NA; D gene: NA; J gene: TRBJ1-5; V gene: TRBV5-5; CDR3 protein: CASSLGGNRGNQPQHF; CDR3 DNA: TGTGCCAGCAGCTTGGGGGGGAACAGGGGCAATCAGCCCCAGCATTTT
clone size: NA; D gene: TRBD1; J gene: TRBJ1-2; V gene: TRBV10-1; CDR3 protein: CATPRTGGGYGYTF; CDR3 DNA: TGCGCCACCCCCCGGACAGGGGGCGGCTATGGCTACACCTTC
clone size: NA; D gene: TRBD1; J gene: TRBJ1-1; V gene: TRBV3-1/TRBV3-2; CDR3 protein: CASSHPGTGNTEAFF; CDR3 DNA: TGTGCCAGCAGCCATCCCGGGACAGGGAACACTGAAGCTTTCTTT
clone size: few; D gene: TRBD2; J gene: TRBJ2-7; V gene: TRBV19; CDR3 protein: CATQLAGDTYEQYF; CDR3 DNA: TGTGCCACCCAACTAGCGGGGGACACCTACGAGCAGTACTTC
clone size: NA; D gene: TRBD2; J gene: TRBJ2-7; V gene: TRBV27; CDR3 protein: CASRLAGGPYEQYF; CDR3 DNA: TGTGCCAGCAGGTTAGCGGGGGGCCCCTACGAGCAGTACTTC
clone size: NA; D gene: NA; J gene: TRBJ2-1; V gene: TRBV10-3; CDR3 protein: CAISASGDRYNEQFF; CDR3 DNA: TGTGCCATCAGTGCATCGGGGGACCGTTACAATGAGCAGTTCTTC
clone size: NA; D gene: NA; J gene: TRBJ1-2; V gene: TRBV7-2; CDR3 protein: CASSPGGGLYGYTF; CDR3 DNA: TGTGCCAGCAGCCCGGGCGGGGGTCTCTACGGCTACACCTTC
clone size: NA; D gene: TRBD1; J gene: TRBJ1-5; V gene: TRBV7-8; CDR3 protein: CASSSKGDRERRPQHF; CDR3 DNA: TGTGCCAGCAGCTCTAAGGGGGACAGGGAGCGGCGGCCCCAGCATTTT
clone size: NA; D gene: NA; J gene: TRBJ2-7; V gene: TRBV4-3; CDR3 protein: CASSQGWERGDCEQYF; CDR3 DNA: TGCGCCAGCAGCCAAGGTTGGGAAAGGGGCGACTGCGAGCAGTACTTC